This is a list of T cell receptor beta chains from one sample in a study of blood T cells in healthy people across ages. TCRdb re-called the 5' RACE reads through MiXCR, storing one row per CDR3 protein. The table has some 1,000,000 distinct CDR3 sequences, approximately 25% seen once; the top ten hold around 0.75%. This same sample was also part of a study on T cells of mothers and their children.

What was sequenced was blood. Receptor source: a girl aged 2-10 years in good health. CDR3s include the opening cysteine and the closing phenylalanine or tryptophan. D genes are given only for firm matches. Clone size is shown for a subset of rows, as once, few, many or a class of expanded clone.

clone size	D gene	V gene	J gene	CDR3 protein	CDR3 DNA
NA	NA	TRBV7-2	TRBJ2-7	CASRSKRGEQYF	TGTGCCAGCAGGAGTAAGAGGGGCGAGCAGTACTTC
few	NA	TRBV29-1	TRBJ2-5	CSVFWVDGTQYF	TGCAGCGTTTTCTGGGTGGATGGGACCCAGTACTTC
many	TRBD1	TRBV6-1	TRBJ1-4	CASSEAIGTVNEKLFF	TGTGCCAGCAGTGAAGCGATCGGGACAGTTAATGAAAAACTGTTTTTT
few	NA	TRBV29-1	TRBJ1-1	CSVVNWEYEAFF	TGCAGCGTTGTCAACTGGGAATATGAAGCTTTCTTT
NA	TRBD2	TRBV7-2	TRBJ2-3	CASSGLAGGLTDTQYF	TGTGCCAGCAGCGGTTTAGCGGGGGGCCTCACAGATACGCAGTATTTT
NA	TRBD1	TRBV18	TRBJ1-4	CASSPLSGQGEKLFF	TGTGCCAGCTCACCACTTTCGGGACAGGGCGAAAAACTGTTTTTT
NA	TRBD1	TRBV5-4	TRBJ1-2	CASSPGQDPYGYTF	TGTGCCAGCAGCCCTGGACAGGACCCCTATGGCTACACCTTC
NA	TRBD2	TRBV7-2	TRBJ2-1	CASSRYGGSRVNEQFF	TGTGCCAGCAGTAGGTATGGCGGGAGCAGGGTAAATGAGCAGTTCTTC
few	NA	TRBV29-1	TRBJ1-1	CSVIRDTEAFF	TGCAGCGTTATTAGGGACACTGAAGCTTTCTTT
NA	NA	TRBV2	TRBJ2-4	CASSAQATLRF	TGTGCCAGCAGTGCACAGGCGACCCTACGCTTC
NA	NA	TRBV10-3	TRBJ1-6	CAIRDRASDNSPLHF	TGTGCCATCAGGGACAGAGCCTCTGATAATTCACCCCTCCACTTT
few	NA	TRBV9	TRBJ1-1	CASSVFPQNTEAFF	TGTGCCAGCAGCGTATTCCCACAGAACACTGAAGCTTTCTTT
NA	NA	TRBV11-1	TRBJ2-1	CASSYWTNNEQFF	TGTGCCAGCAGCTATTGGACCAACAATGAGCAGTTCTTC
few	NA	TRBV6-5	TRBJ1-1	CASSLTWDTEAFF	TGTGCCAGCAGCCTTACATGGGACACTGAAGCTTTCTTT
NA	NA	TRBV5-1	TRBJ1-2	CASSLEGRLYGYTF	TGCGCCAGCAGCTTGGAAGGCCGTCTCTATGGCTACACCTTC
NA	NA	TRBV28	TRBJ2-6	CASSLGGTVWSGANVLTF	TGTGCCAGCAGTTTAGGGGGGACTGTTTGGTCTGGGGCCAACGTCCTGACTTTC
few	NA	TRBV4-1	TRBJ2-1	CASSLPFGVEQFF	TGCGCCAGCAGCCTCCCCTTTGGCGTTGAGCAGTTCTTC
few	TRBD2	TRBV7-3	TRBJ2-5	CASSLKAGIQETQYF	TGTGCCAGCAGCTTAAAAGCGGGGATCCAAGAGACCCAGTACTTC
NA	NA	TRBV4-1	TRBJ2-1	CASSQPTRSREQFF	TGCGCCAGCAGCCAGCCAACTAGGTCAAGGGAGCAGTTCTTC
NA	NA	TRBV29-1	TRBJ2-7	CSVETPSGAYEQYF	TGCAGCGTGGAAACCCCTTCGGGGGCCTACGAGCAGTACTTC
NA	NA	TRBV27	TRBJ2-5	CANPQEFQETQYF	TGTGCCAATCCACAGGAGTTCCAAGAGACCCAGTACTTC
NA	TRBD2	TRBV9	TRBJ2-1	CASSVLAGYNEQFF	TGTGCCAGCAGCGTATTAGCGGGCTACAATGAGCAGTTCTTC
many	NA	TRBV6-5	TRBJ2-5	CASSPPSDRETQYF	TGTGCCAGCAGTCCACCTAGCGACCGAGAGACCCAGTACTTC
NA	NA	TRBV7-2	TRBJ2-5	CASSFPPRRGTQYF	TGTGCCAGCAGTTTTCCCCCGCGTCGAGGGACCCAGTACTTC
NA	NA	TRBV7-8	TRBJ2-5	CASSLANYLRDETQYF	TGTGCCAGCAGCTTAGCTAACTACCTACGGGACGAGACCCAGTACTTC
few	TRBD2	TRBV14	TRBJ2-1	CASSQVAGITYNEQFF	TGTGCCAGCAGCCAAGTAGCGGGAATTACCTACAATGAGCAGTTCTTC
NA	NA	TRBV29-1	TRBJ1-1	CSVESVGLAFF	TGCAGCGTTGAAAGTGTAGGGTTGGCTTTCTTT
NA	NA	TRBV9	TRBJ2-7	CASSPETFSYEQYF	TGTGCCAGCAGCCCAGAGACATTCTCCTACGAGCAGTACTTC
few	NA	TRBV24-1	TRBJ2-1	CATSHPTSGQFF	TGTGCCACCTCTCATCCTACCAGCGGGCAGTTCTTC
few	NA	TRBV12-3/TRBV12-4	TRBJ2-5	CASSEGQLGAQETQYF	TGTGCCAGCAGTGAGGGACAACTAGGAGCGCAAGAGACCCAGTACTTC
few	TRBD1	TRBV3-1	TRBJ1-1	CASSARQGSEAFF	TGTGCCAGCAGCGCCCGACAGGGGAGTGAAGCTTTCTTT
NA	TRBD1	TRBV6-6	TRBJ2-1	CASSYSWTGGKGQFF	TGTGCCAGCAGTTACTCCTGGACAGGGGGGAAGGGGCAGTTCTTC
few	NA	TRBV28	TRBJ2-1	CASSVAGSEQFF	TGTGCCAGCAGCGTGGCGGGATCTGAGCAGTTCTTC
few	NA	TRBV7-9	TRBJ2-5	CASSPRPSGETQYF	TGTGCCAGCAGCCCTCGACCTAGTGGGGAGACCCAGTACTTC
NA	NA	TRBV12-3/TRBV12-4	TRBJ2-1	CASSPEIFLYNEQFF	TGTGCCAGCAGTCCCGAGATATTCCTATACAATGAGCAGTTCTTC
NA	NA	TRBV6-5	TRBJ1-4	CASSRDGHNEKLFF	TGTGCCAGCAGTCGCGACGGGCATAATGAAAAACTGTTTTTT
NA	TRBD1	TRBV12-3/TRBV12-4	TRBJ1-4	CASRSTGVEKLFF	TGTGCCAGCAGATCGACAGGGGTCGAAAAACTGTTTTTT
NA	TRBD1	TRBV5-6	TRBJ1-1	CASSRDRRLAEAFF	TGTGCCAGCAGCCGGGACAGGAGACTCGCTGAAGCTTTCTTT
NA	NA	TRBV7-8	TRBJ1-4	CASSLARGGAREKLFF	TGTGCCAGCAGCTTAGCGCGGGGAGGGGCGCGTGAAAAACTGTTTTTT
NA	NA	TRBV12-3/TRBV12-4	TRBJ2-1	CASSIIREQFF	TGTGCCAGCAGCATTATCAGGGAGCAGTTCTTC
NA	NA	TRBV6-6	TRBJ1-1	CASSYSRVTEAFF	TGTGCCAGCAGTTACTCGCGGGTCACTGAAGCTTTCTTT
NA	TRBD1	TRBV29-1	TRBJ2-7	CSVEGQGFYEQYF	TGCAGCGTTGAGGGACAGGGTTTCTACGAGCAGTACTTC
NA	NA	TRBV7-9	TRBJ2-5	CASSPNGVGDTQETQYF	TGTGCCAGCAGCCCCAACGGGGTCGGGGACACTCAAGAGACCCAGTACTTC
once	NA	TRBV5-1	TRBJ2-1	CASSPRIGSQYNEQFF	TGCGCCAGCAGCCCCAGGATAGGATCCCAGTACAATGAGCAGTTCTTC
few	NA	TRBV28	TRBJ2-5	CASRDREVREETQYF	TGTGCCAGCAGGGACCGGGAAGTTAGAGAGGAGACCCAGTACTTC
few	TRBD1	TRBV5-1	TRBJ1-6	CASSTGTVINSPLHF	TGCGCCAGCTCGACCGGGACAGTTATTAATTCACCCCTCCACTTT
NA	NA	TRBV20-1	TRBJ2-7	CSAPRGGGEQYF	TGCAGTGCTCCAAGAGGGGGGGGCGAGCAGTACTTC
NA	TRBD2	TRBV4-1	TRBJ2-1	CASSPLLAGLSYNEQFF	TGCGCCAGCAGCCCCCTGCTAGCGGGTCTCTCCTACAATGAGCAGTTCTTC
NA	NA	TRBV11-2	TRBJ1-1	CASSQRQIMNTEAFF	TGTGCCAGCAGCCAAAGACAGATCATGAACACTGAAGCTTTCTTT